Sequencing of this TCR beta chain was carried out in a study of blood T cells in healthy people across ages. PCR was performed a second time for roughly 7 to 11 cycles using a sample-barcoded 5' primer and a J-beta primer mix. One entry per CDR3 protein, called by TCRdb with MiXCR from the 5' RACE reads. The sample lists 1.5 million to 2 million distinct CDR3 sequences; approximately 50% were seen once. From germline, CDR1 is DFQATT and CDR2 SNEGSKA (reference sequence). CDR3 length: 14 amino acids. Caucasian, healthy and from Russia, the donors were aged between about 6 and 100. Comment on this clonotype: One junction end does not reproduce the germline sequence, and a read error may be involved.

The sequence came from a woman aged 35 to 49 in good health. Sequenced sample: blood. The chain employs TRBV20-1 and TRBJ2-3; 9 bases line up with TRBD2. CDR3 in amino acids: CSADSGGSPDTRYF. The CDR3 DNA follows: TGCAGTGCTGACAGCGGGGGGTCGCCAGATACGCGGTATTTT.